This TCR beta chain was captured by sequencing in a study of blood T cell repertoires in COVID-19. Turning to the study itself: Spain, Italy and the United States supplied samples that represented acute and convalescent COVID-19.

Per the original methods: Nucleated cell counts were estimated from reference gene primer amplification. The data were produced by immunoSEQ multiplex PCR, yet TCRdb's version contains in-frame clones alone and is incomplete. The DNA was the basis for D and trimming; V, J and clone size are from that table. The top ten hold more than 4.5% of the sample, which has roughly 150,000 clones, over 80% seen once. The CDR3 contains 15 residues. The germline V gene encodes CDR1 SGHTA and CDR2 FQGNSA. Between the trimmed V and J ends, which lost 2 bases and 0 bases, there was a span of 10 bases. Cohort allocation depended upon clinical history that participants reported.

The chain uses TRBV7-2 and TRBJ1-1; no clear D gene. The origin of this receptor is a man in his 70s who had been exposed to COVID-19. Sequencing was carried out using PBMCs or T cells enriched from blood (not recorded which). The CDR3 region has the DNA TGTGCCAGCAGCTTATCACCGGTCATGAACACTGAAGCTTTCTTT. Translation: CASSLSPVMNTEAFF. The complete variable domain, with remaining parts taken from reference TRBV7-2 and TRBJ1-1, reads GAGVSQSPSNKVTEKGKDVELRCDPISGHTALYWYRQSLGQGLEFLIYFQGNSAPDKSGLPSDRFSAERTGGSVSTLTIQRTQQEDSAVYLCASSLSPVMNTEAFFGQGTRLTVV.